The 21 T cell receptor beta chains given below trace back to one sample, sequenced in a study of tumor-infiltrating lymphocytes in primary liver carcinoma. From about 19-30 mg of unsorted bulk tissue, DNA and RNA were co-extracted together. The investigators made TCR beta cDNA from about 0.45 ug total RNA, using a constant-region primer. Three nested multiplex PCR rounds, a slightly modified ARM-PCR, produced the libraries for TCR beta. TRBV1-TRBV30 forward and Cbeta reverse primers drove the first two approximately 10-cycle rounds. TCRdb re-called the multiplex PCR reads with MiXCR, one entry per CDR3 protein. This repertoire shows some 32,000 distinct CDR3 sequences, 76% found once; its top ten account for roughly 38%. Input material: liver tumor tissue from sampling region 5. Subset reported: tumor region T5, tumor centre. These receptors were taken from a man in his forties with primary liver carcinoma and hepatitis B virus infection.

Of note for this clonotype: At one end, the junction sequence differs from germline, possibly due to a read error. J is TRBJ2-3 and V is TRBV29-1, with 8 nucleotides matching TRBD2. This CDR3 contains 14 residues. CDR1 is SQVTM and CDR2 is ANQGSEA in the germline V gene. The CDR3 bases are TGCAGCCTTGATTACGGGAGGGCCGGAAATACGCAGTATTTT. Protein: CSLDYGRAGNTQYF.

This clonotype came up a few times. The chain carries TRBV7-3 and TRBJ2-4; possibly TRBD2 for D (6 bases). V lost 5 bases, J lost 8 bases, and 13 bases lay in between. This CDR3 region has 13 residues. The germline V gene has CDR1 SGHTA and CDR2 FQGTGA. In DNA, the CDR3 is TGTGCCAGCAGCGCGAGTGGAGGGGACATTCAGTACTTC. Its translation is CASSASGGDIQYF. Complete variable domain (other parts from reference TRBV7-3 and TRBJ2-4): GAGVSQTPSNKVTEKGKYVELRCDPISGHTALYWYRQSLGQGPEFLIYFQGTGAADDSGLPNDRFFAVRPEGSVSTLKIQRTERGDSAVYLCASSASGGDIQYFGAGTRLSVL.

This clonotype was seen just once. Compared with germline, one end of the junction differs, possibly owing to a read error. CDR3 coding DNA: TGCGTCAGCAGGCCACGACAGGGAGACAATGAGCAGTCCTTC. This sequence encodes CVSRPRQGDNEQSF. The chain employs TRBV11-2 and TRBJ2-1, with 7 positions matching TRBD1. The CDR3 is 14 residues long. Germline V gene data show CDR1 as SGHAT and CDR2 as FQNNGV.

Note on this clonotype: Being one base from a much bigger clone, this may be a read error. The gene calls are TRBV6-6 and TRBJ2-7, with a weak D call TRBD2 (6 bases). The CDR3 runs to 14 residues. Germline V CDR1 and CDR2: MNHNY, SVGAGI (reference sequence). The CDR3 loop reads CAVGGLQHFYKQYF. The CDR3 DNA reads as TGTGCCGTCGGGGGACTGCAGCATTTCTACAAGCAGTACTTC.

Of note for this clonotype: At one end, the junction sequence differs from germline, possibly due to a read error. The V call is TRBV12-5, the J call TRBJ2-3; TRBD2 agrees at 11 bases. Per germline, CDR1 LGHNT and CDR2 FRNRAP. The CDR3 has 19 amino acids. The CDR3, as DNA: TGCGGTAGTGGTTTGTATATGACTTTAGCGGGAGGGTCACAAGGAACGCAGTATTTT. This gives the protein CGSGLYMTLAGGSQGTQYF.

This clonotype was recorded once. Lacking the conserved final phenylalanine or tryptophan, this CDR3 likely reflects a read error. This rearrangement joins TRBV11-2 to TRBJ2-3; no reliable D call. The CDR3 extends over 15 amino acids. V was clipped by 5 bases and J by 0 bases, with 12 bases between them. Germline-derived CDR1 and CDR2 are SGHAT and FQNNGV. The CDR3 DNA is TGTGCCAGCAGCCTCAGATACCAAAGCACAGATACGCAGTATCTT. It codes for CASSLRYQSTDTQYL.

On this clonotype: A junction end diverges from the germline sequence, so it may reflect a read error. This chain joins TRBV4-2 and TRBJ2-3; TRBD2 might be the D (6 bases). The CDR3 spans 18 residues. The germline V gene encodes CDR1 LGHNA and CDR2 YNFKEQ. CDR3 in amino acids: CASAQVALLTGATDTQYF. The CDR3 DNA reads TGTGCCAGCGCCCAAGTGGCGCTTCTAACGGGAGCGACAGATACTCAGTATTTT.

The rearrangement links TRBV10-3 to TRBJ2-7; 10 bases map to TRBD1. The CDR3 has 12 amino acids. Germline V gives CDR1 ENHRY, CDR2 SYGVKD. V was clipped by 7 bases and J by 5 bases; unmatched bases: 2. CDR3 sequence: CAIKGQGNEQYF. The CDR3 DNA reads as TGTGCCATCAAGGGACAGGGGAACGAGCAGTACTTC.

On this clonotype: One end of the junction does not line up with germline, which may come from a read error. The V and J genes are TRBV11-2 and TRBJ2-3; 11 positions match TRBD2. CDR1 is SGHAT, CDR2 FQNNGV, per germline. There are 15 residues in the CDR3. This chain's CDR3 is CASGTGTSGTGTQYF. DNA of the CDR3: TGTGCCAGCGGCACTGGGACTAGCGGCACAGGTACGCAGTATTTT.

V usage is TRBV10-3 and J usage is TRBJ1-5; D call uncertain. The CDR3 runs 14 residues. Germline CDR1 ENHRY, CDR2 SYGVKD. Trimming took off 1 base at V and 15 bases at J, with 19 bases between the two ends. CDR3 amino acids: CAISEYEGDQSLHF. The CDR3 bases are TGTGCCATCAGTGAGTACGAGGGCGATCAGTCCCTGCATTTT.

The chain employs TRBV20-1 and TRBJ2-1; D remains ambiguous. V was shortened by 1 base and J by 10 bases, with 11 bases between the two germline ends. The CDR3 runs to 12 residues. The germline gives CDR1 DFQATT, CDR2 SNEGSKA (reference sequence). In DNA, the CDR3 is TGCAGTGCTAGAGTTGCGACGCGAGAGCAGTTCTTC. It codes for CSARVATREQFF.

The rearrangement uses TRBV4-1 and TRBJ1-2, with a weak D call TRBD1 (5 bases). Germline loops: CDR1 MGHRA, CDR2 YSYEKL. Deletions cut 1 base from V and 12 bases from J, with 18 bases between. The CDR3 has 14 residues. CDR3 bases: TGCGCCAGCAGCCAAGGGAACAGGAACTACGGCAACACCTTC. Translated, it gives CASSQGNRNYGNTF.

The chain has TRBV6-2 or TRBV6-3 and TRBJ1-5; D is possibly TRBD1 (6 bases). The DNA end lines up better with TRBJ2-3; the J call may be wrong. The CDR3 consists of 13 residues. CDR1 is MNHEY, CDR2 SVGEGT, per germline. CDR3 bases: TGTGCCAGCAGTCTCCCGCAGGGGCGAACCCAGTATTTT. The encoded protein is CASSLPQGRTQYF.

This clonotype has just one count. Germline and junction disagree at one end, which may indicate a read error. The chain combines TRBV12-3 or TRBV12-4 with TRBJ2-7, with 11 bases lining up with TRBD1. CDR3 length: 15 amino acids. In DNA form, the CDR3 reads TGTGCCAGTGGTTTAGGACAGGGGGCCAACTACGTGCAGTACTTC. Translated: CASGLGQGANYVQYF.

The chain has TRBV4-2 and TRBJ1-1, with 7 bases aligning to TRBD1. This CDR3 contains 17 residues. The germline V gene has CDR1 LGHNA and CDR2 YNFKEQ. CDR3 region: CDISQEYRQGFWTEAFF. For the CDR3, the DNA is TGTGACATCAGCCAAGAGTACAGACAGGGTTTTTGGACTGAAGCTTTCTTT.

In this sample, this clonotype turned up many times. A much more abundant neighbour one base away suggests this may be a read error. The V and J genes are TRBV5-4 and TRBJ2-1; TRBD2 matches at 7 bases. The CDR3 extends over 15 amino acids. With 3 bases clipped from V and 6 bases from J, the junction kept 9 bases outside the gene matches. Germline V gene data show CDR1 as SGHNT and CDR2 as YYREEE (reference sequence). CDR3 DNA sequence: TGTGCCAGCAGCTCGGCCGGGAGGTCGGCCAATGAGCAGTTCTTC. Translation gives CASSSAGRSANEQFF.

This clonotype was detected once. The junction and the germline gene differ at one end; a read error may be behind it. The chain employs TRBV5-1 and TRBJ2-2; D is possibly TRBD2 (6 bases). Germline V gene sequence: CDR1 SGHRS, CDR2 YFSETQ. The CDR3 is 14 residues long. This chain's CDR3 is CASKRRENTGELFF. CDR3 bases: TGCGCCAGTAAAAGGAGGGAGAACACCGGGGAACTGTTTTTT.

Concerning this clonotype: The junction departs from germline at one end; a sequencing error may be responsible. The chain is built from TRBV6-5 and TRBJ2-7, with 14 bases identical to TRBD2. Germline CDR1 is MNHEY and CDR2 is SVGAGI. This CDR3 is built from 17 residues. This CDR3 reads CASGLGLAGGSSYGQYF. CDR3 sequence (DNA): TGTGCCAGCGGCCTTGGACTAGCGGGAGGTAGCTCCTACGGGCAGTACTTC.

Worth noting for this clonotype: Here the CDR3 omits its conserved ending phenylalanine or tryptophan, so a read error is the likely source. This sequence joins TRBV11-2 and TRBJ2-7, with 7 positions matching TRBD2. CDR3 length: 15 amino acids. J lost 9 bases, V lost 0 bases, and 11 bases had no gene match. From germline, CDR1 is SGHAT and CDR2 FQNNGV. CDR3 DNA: TGTGCCAGCAGCTTAGAGTCCGGGACCTCTAGCGGGCAGTACCTC. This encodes CASSLESGTSSGQYL.

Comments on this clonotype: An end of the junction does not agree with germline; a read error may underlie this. The CDR3 DNA reads as TGTACCAGCAGCCTAGAGTTAGGGAGCTATGGCTACACCTTC. Protein product: CTSSLELGSYGYTF. The V and J genes are TRBV28 and TRBJ1-2; D not certain. CDR1 is MDHEN, CDR2 SYDVKM, per germline. The CDR3 totals 14 residues.

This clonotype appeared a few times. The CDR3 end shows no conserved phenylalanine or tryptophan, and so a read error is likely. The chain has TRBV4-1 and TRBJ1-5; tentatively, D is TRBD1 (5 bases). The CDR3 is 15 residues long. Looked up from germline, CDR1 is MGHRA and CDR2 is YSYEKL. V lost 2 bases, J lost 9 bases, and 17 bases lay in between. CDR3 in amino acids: CASSQTGRPSRPQHL. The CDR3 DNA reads TGCGCCAGCAGCCAAACGGGACGGCCGTCTCGGCCCCAGCATTTA.